This TCR beta chain was recorded in a study of T cell responses to AZD1222 COVID-19 vaccine. Study-wide results and caveats: There were mostly white British donors and more females than males, and clonal diversity was possibly underestimated. The study reported that nearly half of spike-specific TCRs target unmutated variant regions. Rises in breadth and depth of Spike-specific TCRs came after two AZD1222 doses. Without day 14 samples, only post-peak T cell repertoires were studied.

V lost 5 bases, J lost 4 bases, and 8 bases stayed unmatched. Per the germline V gene, CDR1 is LNHDA and CDR2 is SQIVND (reference sequence). The CDR3 covers 15 residues. About this clone itself: Its antigen is still unknown.

Profiled with immunoSEQ multiplex PCR; TCRdb holds only in-frame clones, not every one. The sample contains 70,000 to 95,000 clones, about 90% of which appear only once. V gene TRBV19 combines with J gene TRBJ2-7, with 10 bases fitting TRBD1. This clonotype originated in an adult in good health. Sequencing was performed on peripheral blood, taken on day 0 of MenACWY control vaccination. In nucleotides, the CDR3 is TGTGCCAGTAGTCGAGAGGGACAGGGGAATTACGAGCAGTACTTC. It specifies CASSREGQGNYEQYF.